These T cell receptor beta chains were read from a single sample in a study of OX40 agonist ivuxolimab in advanced cancers. Measured with immunoSEQ multiplex PCR; TCRdb has only the in-frame clones, and not every one. The sample holds tens of thousands of clones, roughly 90% seen once. Sequences were derived from CD4+ or CD8+ T cells sorted from blood, sampled in a trial of the OX40 agonist ivuxolimab. The receptors were gathered from an adult with an advanced solid tumor such as melanoma, head and neck, liver or kidney cancer. CDR3s include the opening cysteine and the closing phenylalanine or tryptophan. Fields, in order: V gene, CDR3 protein.

V gene: TRBV6-5
CDR3 protein: CASSYGSGGYETQYF

V gene: TRBV13
CDR3 protein: CASRVANTGELFF

V gene: TRBV27
CDR3 protein: CASSLTTGGADTQYF

V gene: TRBV28
CDR3 protein: CASSFVAGGNEQYF

V gene: TRBV6-5
CDR3 protein: CASTGTVYTEAFF

V gene: TRBV5-6
CDR3 protein: CASSDGTNEQFF

V gene: TRBV7-8
CDR3 protein: CASSLDRDRGHEKLFF

V gene: TRBV4-2
CDR3 protein: CASRLAAQETQYF

V gene: TRBV7-6
CDR3 protein: CASSMGQGAGQPQHF

V gene: TRBV7-3
CDR3 protein: CASSFFPGANTGELFF

V gene: TRBV5-6
CDR3 protein: CASSYIQGFTEAFF

V gene: TRBV7-2
CDR3 protein: CASSLAETGGFQPQHF

V gene: TRBV4-1
CDR3 protein: CASSQVGGDRANTEAFF

V gene: TRBV6-5
CDR3 protein: CASSYFALATAEAFF

V gene: TRBV6-5
CDR3 protein: CASSYRGVTEAFF

V gene: TRBV6-5
CDR3 protein: CASSPGTDFYEQYF

V gene: TRBV27
CDR3 protein: CASSPRTGWETQYF

V gene: TRBV7-9
CDR3 protein: CASSHRTGSFNEQYF

V gene: TRBV6-5
CDR3 protein: CASSYRTSEINEQFF

V gene: TRBV4-3
CDR3 protein: CASSQDGGRQDYVNYGYTF

V gene: TRBV21-1
CDR3 protein: CAGADRASSGNTIYF

V gene: TRBV4-3
CDR3 protein: CASSQDSGRLSEQFF

V gene: TRBV29-1
CDR3 protein: CSVYRTGELFF